This passage covers 32 T cell receptor beta chains from one sample sequenced in a study of beta chain features in type 1 diabetes. Every bit of the isolated RNA underwent reverse transcription, so sequencing read expressed TCRB transcripts. Repertoires were generated with immunoSEQ multiplex PCR, while TCRdb's copy carries only in-frame clones and drops some. The top ten hold 1% of the sample, which has under 350,000 clones, around 7.3% seen once. Sequencing was carried out using central memory CD4+ T cells from blood. The receptors were gathered from a woman in her late teens or twenties in good health.

This clone was picked up a small number of times. The rearrangement links TRBV11-2 to TRBJ2-5; D perhaps matches TRBD2 (5 bases). V lost 5 bases to trimming and J lost 1 base, with 11 bases between them. Germline lookup yields CDR1 SGHAT and CDR2 FQNNGV. The CDR3 is made up of 14 amino acids. CDR3 residues: CASSPGFSQETQYF. The CDR3 nucleotides read TGTGCCAGCAGCCCGGGGTTCAGCCAAGAGACCCAGTACTTC.

The CDR3 here is CASSLAGNTGELFF. Here the CDR3 DNA reads TGTGCCAGCAGCCTGGCTGGAAACACCGGGGAGCTGTTTTTT. The chain couples TRBV7-6 to TRBJ2-2; no reliable D call. V was clipped by 5 bases and J by 2 bases, with 9 bases between them. There are 14 residues in the CDR3. The germline CDR1 and CDR2 sequences are SGHVS and FNYEAQ.

A few counts support this clone. As DNA, the CDR3 is TGCGCCAGCAGCCAAGAGAGGGGGACGAACACCGGGGAGCTGTTTTTT. Translated, it gives CASSQERGTNTGELFF. The chain carries TRBV4-3 and TRBJ2-2, with D maybe TRBD1 (6 bases). The V end was cut by 0 bases, the J end by 0 bases, with 8 bases between. Germline V lookup: CDR1 LGHNA, CDR2 YSLEER. The CDR3 has 16 amino acids.

This clone was recorded a few times. This rearrangement joins TRBV5-4 to TRBJ2-7; TRBD2 matches at 11 bases. CDR1 is SGHNT and CDR2 is YYREEE in the germline V gene (reference sequence). The ends lost 3 bases at V and 0 bases at J; junction bases unmatched: 2. The CDR3 is 15 residues long. CDR3 amino acids: CASSSGLADSYEQYF. As DNA, the CDR3 is TGTGCCAGCAGCTCGGGACTAGCGGACTCCTACGAGCAGTACTTC.

This clone occurred a few times. The V call is TRBV15, the J call TRBJ2-3; TRBD2 matches 11 bases. With 2 bases clipped from V and 4 bases from J, the junction kept 5 bases outside the gene matches. Germline V gene lookup returns CDR1 LNHNV and CDR2 YYDKDF (reference sequence). The CDR3 covers 16 residues. CDR3 nucleotides: TGTGCCACCAGCAGAAGACTAGCGGGAACGGCAGATACGCAGTATTTT. This sequence encodes CATSRRLAGTADTQYF.

This chain joins TRBV6-6 and TRBJ2-1, with 10 bases identical to TRBD2. CDR3 length equals 15 residues. Germline CDR1 is MNHNY and CDR2 is SVGAGI (reference sequence). After removal of 7 bases from V and 7 bases from J, the junction contained 10 bases not matched to a gene. In nucleotides, the CDR3 is TGTGCCAGCAAGCCCCTAGCGGGAGTTATAAATGAGCAGTTCTTC. It encodes CASKPLAGVINEQFF.

This sequence joins TRBV30 and TRBJ2-4; the match to TRBD2 covers 7 bases. The CDR3 has 16 amino acids. Germline V gives CDR1 GTSNPN, CDR2 SVGIG (reference sequence). J lost 4 bases, V lost 3 bases, and 12 bases had no gene match. The CDR3 nucleotides are TGTGCCTGGAGCCGGCGGGCCGGGGGGACGAAAAACATTCAGTACTTC. This codes for CAWSRRAGGTKNIQYF. The full variable domain, its missing parts supplied by reference TRBV30 and TRBJ2-4, is SQTIHQWPATLVQPVGSPLSLECTVEGTSNPNLYWYRQAAGRGLQLLFYSVGIGQISSEVPQNLSASRPQDRQFILSSKKLLLSDSGFYLCAWSRRAGGTKNIQYFGAGTRLSVL.

This chain connects TRBV5-6 to TRBJ2-3; D ambiguous. Trimming removed 1 base from V and 7 bases from J, with 7 bases in between. The germline gives CDR1 SGHDT, CDR2 YYEEEE. The CDR3 has 12 residues. Here the CDR3 DNA reads TGTGCCAGCAGCTTGAACGGCTATACGCAGTATTTT. Translation gives CASSLNGYTQYF.

The genes are TRBV7-9 and TRBJ2-1; TRBD1 matches at 7 bases. The germline CDR1 and CDR2 sequences are SEHNR and FQNEAQ (reference sequence). V lost 6 bases, J lost 3 bases, and 5 bases stayed unmatched. The CDR3 runs to 14 residues. The CDR3 nucleotides are TGTGCCAGCAGTTGGACAGGAGACTACAATGAGCAGTTCTTC. It codes for CASSWTGDYNEQFF. The full variable domain, completed using reference TRBV7-9 and TRBJ2-1, is DTGVSQNPRHKITKRGQNVTFRCDPISEHNRLYWYRQTLGQGPEFLTYFQNEAQLEKSRLLSDRFSAERPKGSFSTLEIQRTEQGDSAMYLCASSWTGDYNEQFFGPGTRLTVL.

The rearrangement uses TRBV21-1 and TRBJ2-2; the table names TRBD1, a call not compared with the DNA. TRBV21-1 is given as a pseudogene. This CDR3 region has 14 residues. The CDR3 DNA reads as TGTGCCAGCAGTGGGACACCGAACACCGGGGAGCTGTTTTTT. This sequence encodes CASSGTPNTGELFF.

This clone came up a few times. The chain has TRBV14 and TRBJ1-2; TRBD1 might be the D (5 bases). The CDR3 runs to 16 residues. V lost 0 bases and J 0 bases, leaving 11 bases between the germline ends. Germline V gene data show CDR1 as SGHDN and CDR2 as FVKESK. CDR3 region: CASSQDERGPNYGYTF. Written as DNA, the CDR3 is TGTGCCAGCAGCCAAGATGAGAGGGGACCTAACTATGGCTACACCTTC.

This clone was detected only a few times. The V and J genes are TRBV5-1 and TRBJ2-1; no clear D gene. Trimming took 0 bases from V and 5 from J, leaving 6 bases between them. Germline assignment: CDR1 SGHRS and CDR2 YFSETQ. This CDR3 comprises 13 residues. CDR3 protein: CASSLVVNNEQFF. The DNA for the CDR3 is TGCGCCAGCAGCTTGGTTGTAAACAATGAGCAGTTCTTC.

This clone came up a few times. The J gene is TRBJ2-1, the V gene TRBV18, with no clear D. The CDR3 is 12 residues long. V lost 6 bases to trimming and J lost 12 bases, with 15 bases between them. In germline, CDR1 is KGHSH, CDR2 LQKENI. The CDR3 DNA reads as TGTGCCAGCTCCCAGAGGCCGGAGAGGCAGTTCTTC. This gives the protein CASSQRPERQFF.

This clone came up many times. The J gene is TRBJ2-1, the V gene TRBV7-2, with TRBD2 matching over 8 bases. The CDR3 is made up of 15 amino acids. Germline V gene sequence: CDR1 SGHTA, CDR2 FQGNSA. V lost 0 bases, J lost 6 bases, and 4 bases stayed unmatched. This CDR3 reads CASSLAPLAGNEQFF. The DNA for the CDR3 is TGTGCCAGCAGCTTAGCCCCCCTAGCGGGCAATGAGCAGTTCTTC.

V gene TRBV6-5 combines with J gene TRBJ1-6; D unclear. The CDR3 spans 16 residues. Between the trimmed V and J ends, which lost 0 bases and 9 bases, there was a span of 15 bases. CDR1 MNHEY and CDR2 SVGAGI come from the germline V gene. The CDR3 DNA sequence: TGTGCCAGCAGTTACTCCCAGGCGTTGTACGGTTCACCCCTCCACTTT. Protein sequence: CASSYSQALYGSPLHF.

This clone was seen a handful of times. This chain connects TRBV7-2 to TRBJ1-2; no firm D call. The V end lost 7 bases, the J end lost 7 bases, and 16 bases lay between the germline ends. The CDR3 has 13 residues. CDR1 SGHTA and CDR2 FQGNSA come from the germline V gene. The CDR3 DNA reads TGTGCCAGCACCCGACCCGGGGTACGTGGCTACACCTTC. Protein: CASTRPGVRGYTF. Looking up the rest from reference TRBV7-2 and TRBJ1-2 gives the full variable domain: GAGVSQSPSNKVTEKGKDVELRCDPISGHTALYWYRQSLGQGLEFLIYFQGNSAPDKSGLPSDRFSAERTGGSVSTLTIQRTQQEDSAVYLCASTRPGVRGYTFGSGTRLTVV.

The gene calls are TRBV5-6 and TRBJ1-4; 7 nucleotides agree with TRBD1. The CDR3 sequence is 14 residues long. Germline V lookup: CDR1 SGHDT, CDR2 YYEEEE. V lost 3 bases and J lost 5; bases outside the gene matches: 4. The CDR3 DNA sequence: TGTGCCAGCAGCTCAGAGACAGGGAATGAAAAACTGTTTTTT. Protein: CASSSETGNEKLFF.

The CDR3 reads CASRGYEQYF. CDR3 in DNA: TGTGCCAGCCGAGGCTACGAGCAGTACTTC. The chain employs TRBV25-1 and TRBJ2-7, with D uncertain. The length of the CDR3 is 10 residues. Germline CDR1 and CDR2: MGHDK and SYGVNS. V lost 8 bases and J 3 bases, leaving 5 bases between the germline ends.

In this sample, this clone turned up a few times. The same CDR3 also results from other DNA sequences found in this sample. The V gene is TRBV9, the J gene TRBJ1-3; D unresolved. Trimming took off 0 bases at V and 4 bases at J, with 11 bases between the two ends. CDR3 size: 15 residues. Germline lookup yields CDR1 SGDLS and CDR2 YYNGEE. The CDR3 bases are TGTGCCAGCAGCGTAGGCAAGGCAGCCGGAAACACCATATATTTT. Translating it yields CASSVGKAAGNTIYF.

The table lists this clone with a few counts. The chain carries TRBV5-1 and TRBJ1-1, with D unresolved. The germline V gene has CDR1 SGHRS and CDR2 YFSETQ. V lost 0 bases and J 6 bases, leaving 12 bases between the germline ends. The CDR3 has 14 residues. The CDR3 reads CASSLGAGAPEAFF. The CDR3 DNA sequence: TGCGCCAGCAGCTTGGGGGCCGGCGCCCCTGAAGCTTTCTTT.

The CDR3 spells CASSIWEGQAYEQYF. The CDR3 DNA reads as TGTGCCAGTAGTATTTGGGAAGGACAGGCCTACGAGCAGTACTTC. This chain links TRBV19 with TRBJ2-7, with 7 bases fitting TRBD1. The V gene's germline CDR1 is LNHDA and CDR2 SQIVND (reference sequence). V gave up 3 bases and J gave up 2 bases; unmatched junction bases: 7. This CDR3 contains 15 residues. Variable domain in full (rest from reference TRBV19 and TRBJ2-7): DGGITQSPKYLFRKEGQNVTLSCEQNLNHDAMYWYRQDPGQGLRLIYYSQIVNDFQKGDIAEGYSVSREKKESFPLTVTSAQKNPTAFYLCASSIWEGQAYEQYFGPGTRLTVT.

The chain carries TRBV9 and TRBJ1-3; D perhaps matches TRBD1 (6 bases). Trimming removed 3 bases at V and 0 bases at J, with 16 bases between. This CDR3 comprises 17 residues. The germline V gene has CDR1 SGDLS and CDR2 YYNGEE. The CDR3 protein is CASSAVVGGSSGNTIYF. CDR3 nucleotide sequence: TGTGCCAGCAGCGCCGTCGTGGGGGGCAGCTCTGGAAACACCATATATTTT.

This clone showed up just a few times. The chain combines TRBV20-1 with TRBJ2-5, with a weak D call TRBD2 (6 bases). Germline V gene lookup returns CDR1 DFQATT and CDR2 SNEGSKA (reference sequence). The V gene lost 5 bases and the J gene lost 7 bases, with 11 bases spanning the gap. This CDR3 region has 11 residues. The CDR3 region is CSALRRGTQYF. CDR3 DNA: TGCAGTGCTCTCCGGCGGGGGACCCAGTACTTC.

The CDR3 protein is CASLDRVSSTDTQYF. The CDR3 DNA is TGTGCCAGCCTGGACAGAGTTTCTAGCACAGATACGCAGTATTTT. V is TRBV13 and J is TRBJ2-3, with D possibly matching TRBD1 (6 bases). Trimming left V 8 bases short and J 0 bases short, with 15 bases between. The CDR3 covers 15 residues. The germline CDR1 and CDR2 sequences are PRHDT and FYEKMQ (reference sequence).

The rearrangement links TRBV19 to TRBJ1-1; possibly TRBD1 for D (5 bases). Between the trimmed V and J ends, which lost 8 bases and 0 bases, there was a span of 25 bases. Per the germline V gene, CDR1 is LNHDA and CDR2 is SQIVND (reference sequence). This CDR3 is 18 amino acids long. This chain's CDR3 is CASRPPPQWTQLNTEAFF. The CDR3 DNA reads as TGTGCCAGTCGTCCCCCCCCACAATGGACACAGTTGAACACTGAAGCTTTCTTT.

Worth noting for this clone: A much larger clone sits a single nucleotide away, making a read error possible. This rearrangement joins TRBV7-2 to TRBJ2-5; D gene unclear. CDR3 length: 12 amino acids. V dropped 2 bases and J dropped 0 bases, with 1 base sitting between them. The germline gives CDR1 SGHTA, CDR2 FQGNSA. Written as DNA, the CDR3 is TGTGCCAGCAGCTTAAACCAAGAGACCCAGTACTTC. It specifies CASSLNQETQYF.

The chain uses TRBV19 and TRBJ1-1, with a possible D match to TRBD1 (5 bases). The CDR3 totals 13 residues. V lost 6 bases, J lost 11 bases, and 19 bases lay in between. Germline CDR1 and CDR2: LNHDA and SQIVND (reference sequence). The CDR3 coding sequence is TGTGCCAGTAGGAGAGGAGGGGTCCCTGCGGCTTTCTTT. Translation: CASRRGGVPAAFF. Drawing the rest from reference TRBV19 and TRBJ1-1, the complete variable domain is DGGITQSPKYLFRKEGQNVTLSCEQNLNHDAMYWYRQDPGQGLRLIYYSQIVNDFQKGDIAEGYSVSREKKESFPLTVTSAQKNPTAFYLCASRRGGVPAAFFGQGTRLTVV.

The rearrangement joins TRBV18 to TRBJ2-2; a possible D gene is TRBD2 (6 bases). The CDR3 has 15 amino acids. The germline gives CDR1 KGHSH, CDR2 LQKENI. Trimming left V 8 bases short and J 5 bases short, with 18 bases between. CDR3 sequence reads: CASQGLPTGTGELFF. The CDR3 DNA is TGTGCCAGCCAGGGACTCCCCACGGGGACCGGGGAGCTGTTTTTT. The whole variable domain, filled in from reference TRBV18 and TRBJ2-2, reads NAGVMQNPRHLVRRRGQEARLRCSPMKGHSHVYWYRQLPEEGLKFMVYLQKENIIDESGMPKERFSAEFPKEGPSILRIQQVVRGDSAAYFCASQGLPTGTGELFFGEGSRLTVL.

This clone was seen ten or more times. This chain links TRBV9 with TRBJ1-5; 7 nucleotides agree with TRBD1. This CDR3 region has 14 residues. J was trimmed by 7 bases and V by 4 bases; bases with no gene match: 8. Germline V CDR1 and CDR2: SGDLS, YYNGEE. CDR3 DNA sequence: TGTGCCAGCAGCCAGGGGGAGGGGAGGCAGCCCCAGCATTTT. Encoded protein: CASSQGEGRQPQHF.

In its sample, this clone was seen a few times. V is TRBV15 and J is TRBJ2-5; D remains unclear. Trimming removed 0 bases at V and 1 base at J, with 9 bases between. CDR1 LNHNV and CDR2 YYDKDF come from the germline V gene (reference sequence). This CDR3 is 15 amino acids long. The CDR3 nucleotides are TGTGCCACCAGCAGAGATATCGTCACCCAAGAGACCCAGTACTTC. It encodes CATSRDIVTQETQYF.

V gene TRBV7-8 combines with J gene TRBJ2-2; D possibly corresponds to TRBD1 (6 bases). Germline V gene sequence: CDR1 SGHVS, CDR2 FQNEAQ. The CDR3 extends over 15 amino acids. The germline V and J ends were trimmed by 2 bases and 4 bases, with 11 bases remaining between them. The DNA for the CDR3 is TGTGCCAGCAGCTTACAGGGGTACGGCACCGGGGAGCTGTTTTTT. Protein product: CASSLQGYGTGELFF.

This clone was seen ten or more times. The J gene is TRBJ2-5, the V gene TRBV5-1; a possible D gene is TRBD1 (5 bases). With 0 bases removed from V and 4 bases from J, the gap between germline ends came to 16 bases. Germline assignment: CDR1 SGHRS and CDR2 YFSETQ. This CDR3 is built from 16 residues. CDR3 DNA sequence: TGCGCCAGCAGCTTGGGGGCACAGGCTGTAGGAGAGACCCAGTACTTC. Translating gives CASSLGAQAVGETQYF.